The following is a T cell receptor beta chain sequence with its context. The specificity of this receptor is unknown. No much larger clonotype is one base removed from it; base qualities were not supplied. The data originate from a study of control samples from healthy donors and cancer patients (dated by TCRdb to about 2020). The method was the immunoSEQ multiplex PCR assay. TCRdb re-hosts the immuneACCESS table, in-frame sequences only. Its copies lack some clones; in the studies checked, an unresolved V gene accounts for under half of them, and the cause for the rest is not known. This sample lists around 95,000 clones; about 85% were detected once. Approximately 20% of the sample is held by the ten biggest clonotypes. The V end loses 0 bases and the J end loses 7 bases, and a stretch of 12 bases separates them. There are 14 amino acids in the CDR3, from cysteine to phenylalanine inclusive. Here the CDR3 DNA is all that survives: 42 bases in frame from base 1. For CDR1 and CDR2, the germline V gene (reference sequence) lists LNHDA and SQIVND.

The rearrangement combines TRBV19 with TRBJ1-2, with the D gene uncertain. The TCR comes from a man aged 25 to 45 in good health. The sequenced material came from blood. CDR3 loop: CASSIDMRNGGYTF. DNA sequence: TGTGCCAGTAGTATAGATATGAGAAACGGTGGCTACACCTTC.